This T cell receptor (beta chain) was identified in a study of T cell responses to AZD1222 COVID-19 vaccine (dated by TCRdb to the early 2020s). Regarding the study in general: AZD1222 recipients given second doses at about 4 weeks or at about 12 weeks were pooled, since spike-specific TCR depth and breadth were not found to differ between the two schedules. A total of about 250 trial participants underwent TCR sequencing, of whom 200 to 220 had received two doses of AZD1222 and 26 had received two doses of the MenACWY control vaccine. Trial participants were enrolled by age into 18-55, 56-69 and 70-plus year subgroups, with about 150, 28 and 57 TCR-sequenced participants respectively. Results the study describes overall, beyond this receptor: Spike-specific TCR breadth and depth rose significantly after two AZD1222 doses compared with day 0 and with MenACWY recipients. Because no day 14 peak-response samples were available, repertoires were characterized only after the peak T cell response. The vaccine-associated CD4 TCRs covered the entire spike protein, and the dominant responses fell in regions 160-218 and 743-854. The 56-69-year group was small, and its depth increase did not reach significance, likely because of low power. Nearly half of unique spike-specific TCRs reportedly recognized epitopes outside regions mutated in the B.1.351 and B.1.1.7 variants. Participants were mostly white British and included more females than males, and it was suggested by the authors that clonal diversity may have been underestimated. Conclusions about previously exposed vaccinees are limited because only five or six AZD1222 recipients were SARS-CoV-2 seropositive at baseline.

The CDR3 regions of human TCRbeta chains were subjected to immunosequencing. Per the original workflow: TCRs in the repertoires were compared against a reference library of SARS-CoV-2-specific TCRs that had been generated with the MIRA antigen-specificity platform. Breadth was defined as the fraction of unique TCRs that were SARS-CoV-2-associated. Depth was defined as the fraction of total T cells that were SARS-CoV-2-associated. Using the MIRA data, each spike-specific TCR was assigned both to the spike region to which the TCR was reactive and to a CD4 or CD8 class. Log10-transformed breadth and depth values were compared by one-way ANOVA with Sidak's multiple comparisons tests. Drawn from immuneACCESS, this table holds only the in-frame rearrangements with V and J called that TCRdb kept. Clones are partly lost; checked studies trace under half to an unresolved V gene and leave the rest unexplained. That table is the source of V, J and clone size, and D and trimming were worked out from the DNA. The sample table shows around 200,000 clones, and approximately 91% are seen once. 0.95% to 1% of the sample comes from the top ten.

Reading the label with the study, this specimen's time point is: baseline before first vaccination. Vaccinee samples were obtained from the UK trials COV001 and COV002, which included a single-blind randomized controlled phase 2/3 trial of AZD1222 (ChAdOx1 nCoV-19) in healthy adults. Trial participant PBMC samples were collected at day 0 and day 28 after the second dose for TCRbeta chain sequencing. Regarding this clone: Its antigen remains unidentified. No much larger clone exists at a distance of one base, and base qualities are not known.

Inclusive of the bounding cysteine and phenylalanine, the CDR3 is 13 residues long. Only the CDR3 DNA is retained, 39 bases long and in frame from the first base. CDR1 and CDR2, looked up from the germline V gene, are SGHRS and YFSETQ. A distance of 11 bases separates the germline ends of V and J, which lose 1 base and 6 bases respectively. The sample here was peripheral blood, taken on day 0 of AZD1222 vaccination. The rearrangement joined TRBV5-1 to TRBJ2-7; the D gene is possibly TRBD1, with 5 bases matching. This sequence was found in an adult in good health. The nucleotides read TGCGCCAGCAGCTTGTTGGGGCTGGCCGAGCAGTACTTC. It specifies CASSLLGLAEQYF. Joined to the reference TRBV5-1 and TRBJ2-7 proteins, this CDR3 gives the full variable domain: KAGVTQTPRYLIKTRGQQVTLSCSPISGHRSVSWYQQTPGQGLQFLFEYFSETQRNKGNFPGRFSGRQFSNSRSEMNVSTLELGDSALYLCASSLLGLAEQYFGPGTRLTVT.